The 26 T cell receptor beta chains listed next were all sequenced from one sample in a study of blood T cell repertoires in COVID-19. Profiled with immunoSEQ multiplex PCR; TCRdb holds only in-frame clones, not every one. This table has some 230,000 clones, 80% to 90% appearing once. The sample was peripheral blood. The source is a man aged 30-40 years who had recovered from COVID-19.

The chain uses TRBV11-2 and TRBJ2-3; possible D gene TRBD1, 6 bases. This CDR3 spans 16 amino acids. Trimming removed 5 bases at V and 1 base at J, with 16 bases between. CDR1 is SGHAT and CDR2 is FQNNGV in the germline V gene. The CDR3 DNA is TGTGCCAGCAGCCCTTTCCCAGGGGCCGGCACAGATACGCAGTATTTT. This gives the protein CASSPFPGAGTDTQYF.

J is TRBJ2-6 and V is TRBV5-4; D is perhaps TRBD1 (6 bases). Between the trimmed V and J ends, which lost 4 bases and 4 bases, there was a span of 12 bases. Germline V lookup: CDR1 SGHNT, CDR2 YYREEE (reference sequence). CDR3 length equals 15 residues. CDR3 sequence reads: CASSRTGSGANVLTF. The CDR3 DNA reads TGTGCCAGCAGCCGAACAGGGTCCGGGGCCAACGTCCTGACTTTC.

V is TRBV7-2 and J is TRBJ2-2; 7 bases agree with TRBD2. The CDR3 length is 15 residues. Germline V gene data show CDR1 as SGHTA and CDR2 as FQGNSA. Trimming at V came to 2 bases and at J to 1 base, leaving 1 base not matched to a gene. In DNA form, the CDR3 reads TGTGCCAGCAGCTTATCGGGGGGGAACACCGGGGAGCTGTTTTTT. Translated, it gives CASSLSGGNTGELFF.

The chain combines TRBV3-1 (or the pseudogene TRBV3-2) with TRBJ2-7; the D gene is possibly TRBD2 (5 bases). V gave up 4 bases and J gave up 4 bases, with 17 bases separating them. The germline V gene has CDR1 LGHDT and CDR2 YNNKEL (reference sequence). The CDR3 contains 15 residues. This CDR3 reads CASSRAGREGYEQYF. The CDR3 nucleotides read TGTGCCAGCAGCCGAGCAGGCCGAGAGGGTTACGAGCAGTACTTC.

The gene calls are TRBV5-1 and TRBJ2-5; 8 bases map to TRBD1. The CDR3 is made up of 15 amino acids. Per germline, CDR1 SGHRS and CDR2 YFSETQ. J was trimmed by 5 bases and V by 0 bases; bases with no gene match: 6. The CDR3 DNA sequence: TGCGCCAGCAGCTTGGCCGGACAGGGTATCGAGACCCAGTACTTC. It translates to CASSLAGQGIETQYF. The full variable domain, rest sourced from reference TRBV5-1 and TRBJ2-5, is KAGVTQTPRYLIKTRGQQVTLSCSPISGHRSVSWYQQTPGQGLQFLFEYFSETQRNKGNFPGRFSGRQFSNSRSEMNVSTLELGDSALYLCASSLAGQGIETQYFGPGTRLLVL.

This clone was detected once. V is TRBV15 and J is TRBJ1-3; a weak D match, TRBD1 (6 bases). With 0 bases removed from V and 2 bases from J, the gap between germline ends came to 11 bases. The germline V gene has CDR1 LNHNV and CDR2 YYDKDF (reference sequence). The CDR3 runs 16 residues. DNA for the CDR3: TGTGCCACCAGCAGAGATTATCCAGGGGCTGGAAACACCATATATTTT. Residues: CATSRDYPGAGNTIYF. Drawing the rest from reference TRBV15 and TRBJ1-3, the complete variable domain is DAMVIQNPRYQVTQFGKPVTLSCSQTLNHNVMYWYQQKSSQAPKLLFHYYDKDFNNEADTPDNFQSRRPNTSFCFLDIRSPGLGDTAMYLCATSRDYPGAGNTIYFGEGSWLTVV.

CDR3 loop: CASSARRLVAGYEAFF. CDR3 sequence (DNA): TGCGCCAGCAGCGCACGACGGCTCGTCGCGGGATATGAAGCTTTCTTT. The chain recombines TRBV4-1 with TRBJ1-1; no clear D gene. Germline V gene sequence: CDR1 MGHRA, CDR2 YSYEKL. The CDR3 has 16 residues. Between the trimmed V and J ends, which lost 5 bases and 7 bases, there was a span of 23 bases.

The V call is TRBV28, the J call TRBJ1-2, with 9 positions matching TRBD1. CDR3 length: 15 amino acids. The ends lost 1 base at V and 8 bases at J; junction bases unmatched: 8. CDR1 and CDR2 (germline): MDHEN, SYDVKM. The CDR3 here is CASSLFLDRGKGYTF. The CDR3 DNA is TGTGCCAGCAGTTTATTCCTCGACAGGGGGAAGGGCTACACCTTC.

V gene TRBV6-5 combines with J gene TRBJ1-4; 9 bases align to TRBD1. The CDR3 runs 15 residues. The V gene end was trimmed by 5 bases and the J gene end by 8 bases; junction bases not matched to a gene: 9. The V gene's germline CDR1 is MNHEY and CDR2 SVGAGI. The CDR3 sequence: CASSLDRGSYEKLFF. DNA of the CDR3: TGTGCCAGCAGTCTAGACAGGGGGAGTTACGAAAAACTGTTTTTT.

This chain's CDR3 is CSAHQGETQYF. CDR3 DNA: TGCAGTGCTCACCAGGGGGAGACCCAGTACTTC. The gene calls are TRBV20-1 and TRBJ2-5; D might be TRBD1 (6 bases). The V end was cut by 5 bases, the J end by 5 bases, with 9 bases between. The CDR3 runs to 11 residues. Germline CDR1 is DFQATT and CDR2 is SNEGSKA (reference sequence).

The rearrangement joins TRBV28 to TRBJ1-3; perhaps TRBD1 as D (6 bases). Germline V gene data show CDR1 as MDHEN and CDR2 as SYDVKM. Trimming took 2 bases from V and 0 from J, leaving 11 bases between them. CDR3 length equals 16 residues. CDR3: CASSLRQARSGNTIYF. For the CDR3, the DNA is TGTGCCAGCAGTTTAAGACAGGCCCGCTCTGGAAACACCATATATTTT.

The chain couples TRBV10-2 to TRBJ1-6; no clear D gene. Germline CDR1 and CDR2: WSHSY and SAAADI. V lost 0 bases and J 10 bases, leaving 13 bases between the germline ends. The CDR3 is 15 residues long. The CDR3 nucleotides are TGCGCCAGCAGTGAGTCGACTCGGGGATACTCACCCCTCCACTTT. This codes for CASSESTRGYSPLHF.

This clone was seen more than once but under ten times. This chain uses TRBV3-1 (or the pseudogene TRBV3-2) with TRBJ2-2, with D tentatively TRBD2 (7 bases). Germline CDR1 and CDR2: LGHDT and YNNKEL (reference sequence). V gave up 1 base and J gave up 6 bases, with 15 bases separating them. CDR3 length: 16 residues. CDR3 bases: TGTGCCAGCAGCCAAGGGCGGGGGCGAATATCCGGGGAGCTGTTTTTT. It is translated as CASSQGRGRISGELFF.

The chain combines TRBV9 with TRBJ2-5; the D is unclear. Germline V gene data show CDR1 as SGDLS and CDR2 as YYNGEE. The CDR3 runs to 14 residues. V shed 0 bases and J shed 3 bases, with 9 bases lying between them. The CDR3 spells CASSVGQLKETQYF. In nucleotides, the CDR3 is TGTGCCAGCAGCGTAGGGCAGTTAAAAGAGACCCAGTACTTC.

In its sample, this clone was seen a few times. This rearrangement joins TRBV6-5 to TRBJ2-7; 11 bases fit TRBD2. The CDR3 is 14 residues long. The germline CDR1 and CDR2 sequences are MNHEY and SVGAGI. V dropped 6 bases and J dropped 4; count of bases not matched to a gene: 5. This chain's CDR3 is CASRLLAGEYEQYF. CDR3 in DNA: TGTGCCAGCAGGCTACTAGCGGGGGAGTACGAGCAGTACTTC.

The chain has TRBV29-1 and TRBJ2-7, with 11 bases that match TRBD2. Per germline, CDR1 SQVTM and CDR2 ANQGSEA. This CDR3 spans 14 amino acids. Trimming took 5 bases from V and 0 from J; bases not matched to a gene: 3. DNA for the CDR3: TGCAGCGTTTCGGGACTAGCGGCCTCCTACGAGCAGTACTTC. Amino acids: CSVSGLAASYEQYF.

This chain joins TRBV6-1 and TRBJ2-2; the D is unclear. The CDR3 consists of 15 residues. Per the germline V gene, CDR1 is MNHNS and CDR2 is SASEGT. V gave up 3 bases and J gave up 1 base, with 9 bases separating them. The CDR3 loop is CASSDLKLNTGELFF. The DNA for the CDR3 is TGTGCCAGCAGTGACCTAAAATTGAACACCGGGGAGCTGTTTTTT.

The rearrangement joins TRBV7-9 to TRBJ2-7, with D unresolved. Per the germline V gene, CDR1 is SEHNR and CDR2 is FQNEAQ (reference sequence). The CDR3 spans 13 residues. Trimming removed 5 bases from V and 6 bases from J, with 14 bases in between. CDR3 sequence (DNA): TGTGCCAGCAGCCCAGAGGTCGTCGGCGAGCAGTACTTC. Encoded protein: CASSPEVVGEQYF.

In this sample, this clone turned up once. The chain uses TRBV10-1 and TRBJ2-1, with D perhaps TRBD2 (7 bases). The CDR3 has 15 amino acids. Per germline, CDR1 WNHNN and CDR2 SYGVQD (reference sequence). V was cut by 3 bases and J by 3 bases, with 12 bases left in between. The CDR3 reads CASSDPGGFYNEQFF. Written as DNA, the CDR3 is TGCGCCAGCAGTGACCCGGGGGGCTTCTACAATGAGCAGTTCTTC.

This clone was picked up a small number of times. CDR3 nucleotides: TGTGCCAGCAGCCCCCTAGCGGGGGGGATCGAGCAGTACTTC. Amino acid sequence: CASSPLAGGIEQYF. V usage is TRBV3-1 (or the pseudogene TRBV3-2) and J usage is TRBJ2-7, with 12 bases fitting TRBD2. Per germline, CDR1 LGHDT and CDR2 YNNKEL (reference sequence). This CDR3 region has 14 residues. Trimming cost V 4 bases and J 6 bases; bases outside gene matches: 4.

This clone was found once. The J gene is TRBJ1-1, the V gene TRBV3-1 (or the pseudogene TRBV3-2); D perhaps matches TRBD1 (5 bases). In germline, CDR1 is LGHDT, CDR2 YNNKEL (reference sequence). The CDR3 contains 14 residues. V was pared by 0 bases and J by 1 base, with 6 bases between. The CDR3: CASSQEGANTEAFF. DNA of the CDR3: TGTGCCAGCAGCCAAGAAGGGGCGAACACTGAAGCTTTCTTT.

The gene calls are TRBV7-6 and TRBJ1-5, with TRBD1 identical over 9 bases. Germline assignment: CDR1 SGHVS and CDR2 FNYEAQ. This CDR3 spans 15 amino acids. The V segment lost 0 bases and the J segment 7 bases; nucleotides outside the gene matches: 4. CDR3 DNA: TGTGCCAGCAGCTTAGCGGGACAGGGATACCAGCCCCAGCATTTT. As protein: CASSLAGQGYQPQHF.

The chain carries TRBV2 and TRBJ1-5; 9 bases agree with TRBD1. The CDR3 has 17 residues. Germline V gene data show CDR1 as SNHLY and CDR2 as FYNNEI. V was clipped by 6 bases and J by 0 bases; unmatched bases: 9. CDR3 sequence reads: CASRRDRVRNSNQPQHF. CDR3 nucleotides: TGTGCCAGCAGACGGGACAGGGTTAGGAATAGCAATCAGCCCCAGCATTTT.

This sequence joins TRBV7-2 and TRBJ1-3; D gene unclear. This CDR3 region has 14 residues. Germline V gene data show CDR1 as SGHTA and CDR2 as FQGNSA. Trimming took off 2 bases at V and 4 bases at J, with 9 bases between the two ends. This CDR3 reads CASSLTRAGNTIYF. Written as DNA, the CDR3 is TGTGCCAGCAGCTTAACTCGAGCGGGAAACACCATATATTTT.

This chain connects TRBV5-1 to TRBJ1-6, with D possibly TRBD1 on 5 matching bases. The CDR3 is 19 residues long. Germline V gene lookup returns CDR1 SGHRS and CDR2 YFSETQ. The V and J ends lost 0 bases and 0 bases respectively, with 16 bases between them. The CDR3 here is CASSLGRTRWSSYNSPLHF. As DNA, the CDR3 is TGCGCCAGCAGCTTGGGCCGGACAAGGTGGAGCTCCTATAATTCACCCCTCCACTTT.

V is TRBV30 and J is TRBJ2-3; TRBD2 matches at 15 bases. V lost 8 bases, J lost 1 base, and 7 bases stayed unmatched. This CDR3 is 16 amino acids long. Germline lookup yields CDR1 GTSNPN and CDR2 SVGIG (reference sequence). The CDR3: CAAGTSGGPRTDTQYF. CDR3 DNA: TGTGCCGCCGGGACTAGCGGGGGGCCCCGCACAGATACGCAGTATTTT.